This TCR beta chain came from a study of radiotherapy plus CTLA-4 blockade in lung cancer (dated by TCRdb to 2016 to 2019). The study in broad terms: Objective responses were observed in 18% of enrolled patients, and disease control was achieved in 30% to 40%.

The method behind the library was the immunoSEQ multiplex PCR assay. The table comes from immuneACCESS by way of TCRdb, which keeps in-frame sequences with V and J called. Part of the clones is missing from these tables; in studies checked, under half for an unresolved V gene and the rest for unknown reasons. The sample profile shows around 37,000 clones; 70% to 75% of them were found once. The ten largest make up 13% to 15% of the sample. The full study reports these points: After treatment with radiotherapy and ipilimumab, TCR clones that originated in tumors expanded in peripheral blood. The strongest predictors of response were reported to be early dynamic shifts in blood T cell clones along with a rise in serum interferon-beta following radiation.

In this study, focal radiation therapy paired with CTLA-4 blockade (ipilimumab) was tested in patients who had chemo-refractory metastatic non-small-cell lung cancer. The junction carries 10 bases between V and J, which are trimmed by 0 bases and 1 base respectively. CDR1 is given as MNHEY and CDR2 as SMNVEV, both from the germline V gene (reference sequence). From its cysteine to its phenylalanine, the CDR3 spans 16 amino acids. Of all the DNA, just the CDR3 is kept, 48 bases in frame from base 1. A word on this clone: The target of this receptor is not known. The record has no base qualities; no much larger clone is one base away.

The sequenced sample was peripheral blood, obtained from a patient treated with radiotherapy plus ipilimumab. The chain is assembled from TRBV27 and TRBJ2-1; the D gene is possibly TRBD2, with 5 bases matching. This clonotype originated in a human donor with non-small cell lung cancer that progressed on radiotherapy plus ipilimumab. In nucleotides, the sequence is TGTGCCAGCAGTTTATCTGTCCTAGCTTCCTACAATGAGCAGTTCTTC. This codes for CASSLSVLASYNEQFF.